This T cell receptor (beta chain) was identified during a study of blood T cell repertoires in COVID-19. Per the germline V gene, CDR1 is MGHRA and CDR2 is YSYEKL. This CDR3 is 13 amino acids long. V was cut by 6 bases and J by 10 bases, with 18 bases left in between. TCRdb's table, derived via immunoSEQ multiplex PCR, lists solely in-frame clones and lacks some. The repertoire has just under 70,000 clones, more than 80% of them found once; the top ten carry roughly 8.8%. The gene calls are TRBV4-1 and TRBJ1-2; D remains unclear. Source material: peripheral blood. This sequence was found in a man between 25 and 39 years old with acute or convalescent COVID-19. Here the CDR3 reads CASRANVERDYTF. The CDR3 DNA is TGCGCCAGCAGGGCGAACGTGGAGCGGGACTACACCTTC.